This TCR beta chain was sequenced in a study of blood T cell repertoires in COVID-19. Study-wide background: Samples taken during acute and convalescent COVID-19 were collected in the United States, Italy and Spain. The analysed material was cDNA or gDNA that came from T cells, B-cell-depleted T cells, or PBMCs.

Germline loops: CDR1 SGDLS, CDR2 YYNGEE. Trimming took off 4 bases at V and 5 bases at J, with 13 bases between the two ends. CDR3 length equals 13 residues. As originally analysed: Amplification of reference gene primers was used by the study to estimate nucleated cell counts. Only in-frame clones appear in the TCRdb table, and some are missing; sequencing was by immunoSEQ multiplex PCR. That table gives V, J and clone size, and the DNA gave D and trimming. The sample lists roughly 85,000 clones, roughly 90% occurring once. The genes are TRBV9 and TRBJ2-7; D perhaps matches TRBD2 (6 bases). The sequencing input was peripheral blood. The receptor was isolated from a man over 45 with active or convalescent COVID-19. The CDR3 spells CASSNRASDEQYF. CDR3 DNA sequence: TGTGCCAGCAGCAACAGAGCTAGCGACGAGCAGTACTTC.